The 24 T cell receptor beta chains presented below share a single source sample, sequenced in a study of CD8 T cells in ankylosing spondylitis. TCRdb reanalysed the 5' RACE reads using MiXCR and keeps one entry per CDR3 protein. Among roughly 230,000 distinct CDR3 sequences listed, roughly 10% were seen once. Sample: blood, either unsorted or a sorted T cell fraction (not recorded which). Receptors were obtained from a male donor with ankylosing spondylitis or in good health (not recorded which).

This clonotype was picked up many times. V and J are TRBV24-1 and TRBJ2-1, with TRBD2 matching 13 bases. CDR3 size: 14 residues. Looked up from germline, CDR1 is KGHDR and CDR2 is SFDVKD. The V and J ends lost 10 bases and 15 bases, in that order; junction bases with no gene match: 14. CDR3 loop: CATRDPGLAGRMFF. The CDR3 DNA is TGTGCCACGAGAGACCCGGGACTAGCGGGGAGGATGTTCTTC.

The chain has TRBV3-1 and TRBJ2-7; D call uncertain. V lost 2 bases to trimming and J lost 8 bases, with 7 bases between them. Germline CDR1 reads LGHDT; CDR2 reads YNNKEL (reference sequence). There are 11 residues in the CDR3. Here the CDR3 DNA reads TGTGCCAGCAGCCAATTCTCCAAGCAGTACTTC. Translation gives CASSQFSKQYF.

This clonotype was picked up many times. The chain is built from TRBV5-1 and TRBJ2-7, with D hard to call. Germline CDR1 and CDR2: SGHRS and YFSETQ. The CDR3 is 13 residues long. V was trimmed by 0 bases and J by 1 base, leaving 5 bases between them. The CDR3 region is CASSLVESYEQYF. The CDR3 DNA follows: TGCGCCAGCAGCTTGGTTGAGTCCTACGAGCAGTACTTC.

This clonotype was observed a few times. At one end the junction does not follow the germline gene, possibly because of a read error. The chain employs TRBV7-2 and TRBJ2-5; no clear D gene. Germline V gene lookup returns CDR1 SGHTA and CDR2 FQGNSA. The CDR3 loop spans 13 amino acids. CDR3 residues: CASSLDRSREFTF. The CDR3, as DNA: TGTGCCAGCAGCTTAGATCGGAGCCGCGAGTTTACCTTC.

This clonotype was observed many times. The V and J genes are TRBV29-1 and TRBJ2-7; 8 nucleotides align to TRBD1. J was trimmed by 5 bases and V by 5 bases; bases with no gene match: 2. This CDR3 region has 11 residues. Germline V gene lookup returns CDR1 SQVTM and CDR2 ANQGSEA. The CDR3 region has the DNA TGCAGCGTTCCGACAGGGGACGAGCAGTACTTC. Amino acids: CSVPTGDEQYF.

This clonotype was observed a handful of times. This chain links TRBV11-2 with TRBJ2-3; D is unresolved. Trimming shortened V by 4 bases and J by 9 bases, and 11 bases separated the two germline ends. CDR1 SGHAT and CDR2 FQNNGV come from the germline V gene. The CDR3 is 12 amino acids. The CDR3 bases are TGTGCCAGCAGCTCTCTCCGCAGCACGCAGTATTTT. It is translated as CASSSLRSTQYF.

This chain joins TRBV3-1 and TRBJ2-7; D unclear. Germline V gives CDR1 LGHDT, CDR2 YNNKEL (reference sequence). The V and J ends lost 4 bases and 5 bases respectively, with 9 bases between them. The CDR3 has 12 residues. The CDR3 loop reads CASSLDWHEQYF. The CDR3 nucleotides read TGTGCCAGCAGCCTAGACTGGCACGAGCAGTACTTC.

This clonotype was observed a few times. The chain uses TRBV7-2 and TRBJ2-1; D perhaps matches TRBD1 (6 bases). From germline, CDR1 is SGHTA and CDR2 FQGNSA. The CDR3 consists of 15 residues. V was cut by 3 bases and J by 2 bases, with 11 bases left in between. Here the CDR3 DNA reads TGTGCCAGCAGCTTTTTGCAGGGGCCCTACAATGAGCAGTTCTTC. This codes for CASSFLQGPYNEQFF.

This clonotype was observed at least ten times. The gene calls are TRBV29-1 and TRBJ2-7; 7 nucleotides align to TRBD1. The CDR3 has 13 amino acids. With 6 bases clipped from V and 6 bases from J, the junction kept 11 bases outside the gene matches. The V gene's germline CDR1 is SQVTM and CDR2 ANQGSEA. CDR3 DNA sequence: TGCAGCGTCCTCCAGGGACAGTGGGGCGAGCAGTACTTC. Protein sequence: CSVLQGQWGEQYF.

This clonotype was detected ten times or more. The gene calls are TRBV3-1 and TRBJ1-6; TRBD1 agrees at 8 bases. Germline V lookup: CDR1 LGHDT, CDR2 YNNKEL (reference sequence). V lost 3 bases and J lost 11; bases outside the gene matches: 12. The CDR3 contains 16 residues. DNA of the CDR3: TGTGCCAGCAGCCAGACCTCAGGGGGCTCCGGGGCACCCCTCCACTTT. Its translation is CASSQTSGGSGAPLHF.

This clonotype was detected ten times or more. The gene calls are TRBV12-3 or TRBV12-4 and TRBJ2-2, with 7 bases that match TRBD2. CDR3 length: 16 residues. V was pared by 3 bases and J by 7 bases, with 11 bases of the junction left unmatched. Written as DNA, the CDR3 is TGTGCCAGCAGTTTTGGAAGCGGGGCCCGCAACGGGGAGCTGTTTTTT. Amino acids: CASSFGSGARNGELFF.

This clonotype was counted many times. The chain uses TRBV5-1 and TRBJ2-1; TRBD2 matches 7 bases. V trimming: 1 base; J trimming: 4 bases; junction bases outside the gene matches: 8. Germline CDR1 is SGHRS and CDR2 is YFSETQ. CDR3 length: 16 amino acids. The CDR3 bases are TGCGCCAGCAGCTTGATGGGCGGGAGCCCTTACAATGAGCAGTTCTTC. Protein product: CASSLMGGSPYNEQFF. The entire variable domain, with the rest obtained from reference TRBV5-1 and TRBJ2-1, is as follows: KAGVTQTPRYLIKTRGQQVTLSCSPISGHRSVSWYQQTPGQGLQFLFEYFSETQRNKGNFPGRFSGRQFSNSRSEMNVSTLELGDSALYLCASSLMGGSPYNEQFFGPGTRLTVL.

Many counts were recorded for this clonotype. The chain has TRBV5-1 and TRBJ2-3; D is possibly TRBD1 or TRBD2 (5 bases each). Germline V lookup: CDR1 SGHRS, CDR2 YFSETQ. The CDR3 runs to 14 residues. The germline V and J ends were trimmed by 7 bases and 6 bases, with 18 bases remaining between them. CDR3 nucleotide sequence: TGCGCCAGCGTTCCCCCGGGGCTAGGTGATACGCAGTATTTT. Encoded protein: CASVPPGLGDTQYF.

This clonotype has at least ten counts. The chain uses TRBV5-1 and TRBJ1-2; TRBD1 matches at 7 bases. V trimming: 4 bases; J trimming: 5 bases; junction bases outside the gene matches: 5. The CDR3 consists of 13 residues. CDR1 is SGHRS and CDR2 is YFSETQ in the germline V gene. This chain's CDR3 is CASSQGQKYGYTF. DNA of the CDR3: TGCGCCAGCAGCCAGGGACAGAAGTATGGCTACACCTTC.

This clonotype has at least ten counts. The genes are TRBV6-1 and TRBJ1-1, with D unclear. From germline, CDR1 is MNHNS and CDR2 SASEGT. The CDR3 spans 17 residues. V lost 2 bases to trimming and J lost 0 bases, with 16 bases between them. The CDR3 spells CASSETPPWEMNTEAFF. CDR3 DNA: TGTGCCAGCAGTGAAACCCCTCCATGGGAGATGAACACTGAAGCTTTCTTT.

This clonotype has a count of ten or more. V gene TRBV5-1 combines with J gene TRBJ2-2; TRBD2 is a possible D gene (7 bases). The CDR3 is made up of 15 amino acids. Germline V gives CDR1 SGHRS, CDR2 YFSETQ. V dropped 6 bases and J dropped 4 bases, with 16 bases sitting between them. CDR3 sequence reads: CASKQGRASTGELFF. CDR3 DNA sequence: TGCGCCAGCAAGCAGGGGAGGGCTAGCACCGGGGAGCTGTTTTTT.

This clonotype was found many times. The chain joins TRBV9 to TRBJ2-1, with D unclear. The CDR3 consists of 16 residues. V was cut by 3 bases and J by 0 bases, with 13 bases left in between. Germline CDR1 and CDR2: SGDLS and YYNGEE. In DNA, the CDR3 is TGTGCCAGCAGCGAGAAGAACCCCGGCTCCTACAATGAGCAGTTCTTC. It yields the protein CASSEKNPGSYNEQFF.

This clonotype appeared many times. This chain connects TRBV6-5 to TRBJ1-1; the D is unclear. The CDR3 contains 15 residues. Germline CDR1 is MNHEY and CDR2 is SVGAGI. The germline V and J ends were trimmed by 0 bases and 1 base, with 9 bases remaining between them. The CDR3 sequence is CASSYSLHQNTEAFF. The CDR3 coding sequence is TGTGCCAGCAGTTACTCCCTGCACCAGAACACTGAAGCTTTCTTT.

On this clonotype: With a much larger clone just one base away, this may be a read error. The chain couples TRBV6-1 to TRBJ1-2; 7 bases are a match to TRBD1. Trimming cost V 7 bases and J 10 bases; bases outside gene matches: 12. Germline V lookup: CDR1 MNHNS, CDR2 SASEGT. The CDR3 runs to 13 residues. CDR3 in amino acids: CASTRAGGHDYTF. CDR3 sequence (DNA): TGTGCCAGCACCAGGGCAGGGGGTCATGACTACACCTTC.

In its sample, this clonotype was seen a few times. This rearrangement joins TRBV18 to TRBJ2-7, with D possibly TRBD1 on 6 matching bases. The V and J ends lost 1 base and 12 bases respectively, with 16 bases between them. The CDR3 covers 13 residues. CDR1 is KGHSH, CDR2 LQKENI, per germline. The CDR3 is CASSPQQGQIGYF. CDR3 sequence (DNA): TGTGCCAGCTCACCACAACAGGGTCAGATTGGGTACTTC.

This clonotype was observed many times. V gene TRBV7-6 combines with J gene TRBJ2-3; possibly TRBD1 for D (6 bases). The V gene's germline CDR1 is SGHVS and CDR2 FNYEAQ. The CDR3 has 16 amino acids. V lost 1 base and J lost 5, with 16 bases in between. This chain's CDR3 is CASSLVPGTREDTQYF. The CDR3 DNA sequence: TGTGCCAGCAGCTTAGTTCCAGGGACAAGAGAAGATACGCAGTATTTT.

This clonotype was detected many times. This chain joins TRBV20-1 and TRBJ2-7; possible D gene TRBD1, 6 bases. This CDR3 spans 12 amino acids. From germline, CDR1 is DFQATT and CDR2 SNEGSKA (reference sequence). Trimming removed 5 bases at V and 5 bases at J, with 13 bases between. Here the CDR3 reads CSAPDDRNEQYF. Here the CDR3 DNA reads TGCAGTGCTCCAGACGACAGGAACGAGCAGTACTTC.

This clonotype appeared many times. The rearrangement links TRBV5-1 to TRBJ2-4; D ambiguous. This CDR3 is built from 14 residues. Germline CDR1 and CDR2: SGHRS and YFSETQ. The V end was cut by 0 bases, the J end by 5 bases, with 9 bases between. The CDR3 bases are TGCGCCAGCAGCTTGGCCGGAGTTGAAAACATTCAGTACTTC. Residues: CASSLAGVENIQYF.

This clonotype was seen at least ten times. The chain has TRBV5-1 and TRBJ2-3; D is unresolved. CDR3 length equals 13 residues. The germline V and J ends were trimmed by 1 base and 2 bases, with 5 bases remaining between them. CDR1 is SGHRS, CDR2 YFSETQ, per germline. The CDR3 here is CASSLIPTDTQYF. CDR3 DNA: TGCGCCAGCAGCTTGATTCCCACAGATACGCAGTATTTT.